These T cell receptor beta chains were read from a single sample in a study of Ad26.COV2.S vaccination and SARS-CoV-2 variants. TCRdb keeps only in-frame clones here, not all; method: immunoSEQ multiplex PCR. The table records some 340,000 clones, around 84% of them present only once. Sequenced material: peripheral blood, taken in a trial of Ad26.COV2.S vaccine versus placebo. Receptors were obtained from a person between 18 and 65 years old who received the Ad26.COV2.S COVID-19 vaccine or a placebo. Both conserved end residues are part of each CDR3. A D gene is named only where the DNA matches it firmly. The size entry is marked missing in some rows and otherwise reads once, few, many or a size class.

CDR3: CASSRGTVISYGYTF; DNA: TGTGCCAGCAGCCGAGGGACAGTAATCAGCTATGGCTACACCTTC; J: TRBJ1-2; V: TRBV7-9; size: .; D: TRBD1
CDR3: CASSLGGVYEQYF; DNA: TGCGCCAGCAGCTTGGGAGGGGTCTACGAGCAGTACTTC; J: TRBJ2-7; V: TRBV5-1; size: .; D: .
CDR3: CATSRQDVGAFF; DNA: TGTGCCACCAGCAGACAGGACGTCGGAGCTTTCTTT; J: TRBJ1-1; V: TRBV15; size: .; D: .
CDR3: CASSPGANTGELFF; DNA: TGCGCCAGCAGCCCTGGGGCGAACACCGGGGAGCTGTTTTTT; J: TRBJ2-2; V: TRBV5-1; size: few; D: .
CDR3: CASSLIAGETDTQYF; DNA: TGTGCCAGCAGCTTGATTGCGGGTGAGACAGATACGCAGTATTTT; J: TRBJ2-3; V: TRBV5-5; size: .; D: .
CDR3: CASRGAASGNTIYF; DNA: TGTGCCAGCCGGGGGGCGGCCTCTGGAAACACCATATATTTT; J: TRBJ1-3; V: TRBV6-5; size: .; D: .
CDR3: CASSTGPDNQPQHF; DNA: TGTGCCAGCAGTACGGGGCCCGACAATCAGCCCCAGCATTTT; J: TRBJ1-5; V: TRBV6-2/TRBV6-3; size: few; D: .
CDR3: CASSGGTSGGADTQYF; DNA: TGTGCCAGCAGTGGGGGGACTAGCGGGGGCGCAGATACGCAGTATTTT; J: TRBJ2-3; V: TRBV2; size: .; D: TRBD2
CDR3: CASSQDITASYEQYF; DNA: TGCGCCAGCAGCCAAGACATCACAGCTTCCTACGAGCAGTACTTC; J: TRBJ2-7; V: TRBV4-3; size: .; D: .
CDR3: CASSPQTVTNSPLHF; DNA: TGTGCCAGCTCACCTCAGACAGTCACCAATTCACCCCTCCACTTT; J: TRBJ1-6; V: TRBV18; size: .; D: .
CDR3: CASSWGGTDTQYF; DNA: TGTGCCAGCTCTTGGGGGGGCACAGATACGCAGTATTTT; J: TRBJ2-3; V: TRBV2; size: once; D: .
CDR3: CASSRQGRHEKLFF; DNA: TGTGCCAGTAGTCGACAGGGAAGGCATGAAAAACTGTTTTTT; J: TRBJ1-4; V: TRBV19; size: .; D: TRBD1
CDR3: CASSLVGGNTIYF; DNA: TGTGCCAGCAGCCTCGTAGGTGGAAACACCATATATTTT; J: TRBJ1-3; V: TRBV12-3/TRBV12-4; size: .; D: .
CDR3: CASSFIQDTEAFF; DNA: TGTGCCAGCAGTTTTATCCAGGACACTGAAGCTTTCTTT; J: TRBJ1-1; V: TRBV12-3/TRBV12-4; size: .; D: .
CDR3: CASTAGLSGNTIYF; DNA: TGTGCCAGCACCGCGGGTCTCTCTGGAAACACCATATATTTT; J: TRBJ1-3; V: TRBV5-5; size: .; D: .
CDR3: CASSLGQAHGYTF; DNA: TGTGCCAGCAGCCTTGGACAGGCCCATGGCTACACCTTC; J: TRBJ1-2; V: TRBV28; size: .; D: TRBD1
CDR3: CSVGQGAKNIQYF; DNA: TGCAGCGTTGGGCAAGGGGCCAAAAACATTCAGTACTTC; J: TRBJ2-4; V: TRBV29-1; size: .; D: .
CDR3: CASSLWGDLGAFF; DNA: TGTGCCAGCAGTCTCTGGGGGGACCTGGGAGCTTTCTTT; J: TRBJ1-1; V: TRBV28; size: .; D: .
CDR3: CASSFGGGDEQFF; DNA: TGTGCCAGCAGCTTTGGCGGGGGAGATGAGCAGTTCTTC; J: TRBJ2-1; V: TRBV7-2; size: .; D: TRBD2
CDR3: CASSLRGVYGYTF; DNA: TGTGCCAGCAGCTTGCGAGGGGTCTATGGCTACACCTTC; J: TRBJ1-2; V: TRBV5-4; size: .; D: .
CDR3: CAISEPRTSGGDSYEQYF; DNA: TGTGCCATCAGTGAGCCGCGGACTAGCGGGGGAGACTCCTACGAGCAGTACTTC; J: TRBJ2-7; V: TRBV10-3; size: once; D: TRBD2
CDR3: CASSEGPGGLSYGYTF; DNA: TGTGCCAGCTCTGAAGGCCCCGGGGGGCTTAGCTATGGCTACACCTTC; J: TRBJ1-2; V: TRBV18; size: .; D: .
CDR3: CASSSFLAGAEAFF; DNA: TGTGCCAGCAGCTCCTTTTTGGCAGGCGCTGAAGCTTTCTTT; J: TRBJ1-1; V: TRBV7-9; size: few; D: .
CDR3: CASSPGGQGQEGQQYF; DNA: TGTGCCAGCAGCCCTGGCGGGCAAGGACAGGAAGGGCAGCAGTACTTC; J: TRBJ2-7; V: TRBV5-4; size: .; D: TRBD1
CDR3: CASSRTGNQPQHF; DNA: TGCGCCAGCAGCCGGACAGGTAATCAGCCCCAGCATTTT; J: TRBJ1-5; V: TRBV4-1; size: .; D: TRBD1
CDR3: CASSQDRGVSNTEAFF; DNA: TGTGCCAGCAGCCAAGATCGGGGGGTGAGTAACACTGAAGCTTTCTTT; J: TRBJ1-1; V: TRBV3-1/TRBV3-2; size: few; D: .
CDR3: CAISDNRGNTEAFF; DNA: TGTGCCATCAGTGATAACAGGGGGAACACTGAAGCTTTCTTT; J: TRBJ1-1; V: TRBV10-3; size: once; D: TRBD1
CDR3: CASSLPRTVNNEQFF; DNA: TGCGCCAGCAGCCTCCCTAGGACAGTCAACAATGAGCAGTTCTTC; J: TRBJ2-1; V: TRBV5-1; size: .; D: .
CDR3: CASSFGQGNNSPLHF; DNA: TGTGCCAGCAGCTTTGGACAGGGCAATAATTCACCCCTCCACTTT; J: TRBJ1-6; V: TRBV9; size: .; D: TRBD1
CDR3: CASSSGQLYNEQFF; DNA: TGCGCCAGCAGCTCCGGACAGTTATACAATGAGCAGTTCTTC; J: TRBJ2-1; V: TRBV5-1; size: once; D: .
CDR3: CASDFRQGVLYNEQFF; DNA: TGTGCCAGCGACTTCCGACAGGGCGTCCTTTACAATGAGCAGTTCTTC; J: TRBJ2-1; V: TRBV11-2; size: .; D: TRBD1
CDR3: CASSLGSHNYGYTF; DNA: TGTGCCAGCAGCTTAGGTTCCCATAACTATGGCTACACCTTC; J: TRBJ1-2; V: TRBV5-6; size: .; D: .
CDR3: CASSIGGVSTDTQYF; DNA: TGTGCCAGTAGTATAGGTGGGGTTAGCACAGATACGCAGTATTTT; J: TRBJ2-3; V: TRBV19; size: .; D: .
CDR3: CAISEGSGNTIYF; DNA: TGTGCCATCAGTGAAGGAAGTGGGAACACCATATATTTT; J: TRBJ1-3; V: TRBV10-3; size: once; D: .
CDR3: CASAMGVAGGQETQYF; DNA: TGTGCTAGTGCCATGGGGGTAGCGGGGGGACAAGAGACCCAGTACTTC; J: TRBJ2-5; V: TRBV12-5; size: .; D: TRBD2
CDR3: CASSMGRPGPYEQYF; DNA: TGTGCCAGCAGCATGGGACGGCCAGGACCCTACGAGCAGTACTTC; J: TRBJ2-7; V: TRBV7-2; size: .; D: .
CDR3: CSVASETQETQYF; DNA: TGCAGCGTTGCTAGTGAGACCCAAGAGACCCAGTACTTC; J: TRBJ2-5; V: TRBV29-1; size: few; D: .
CDR3: CAWSVSRSAAYNEKLFF; DNA: TGTGCCTGGAGTGTATCTAGGTCGGCGGCCTACAATGAAAAACTGTTTTTT; J: TRBJ1-4; V: TRBV30; size: .; D: .
CDR3: CASSLVLDTEAFF; DNA: TGTGCCAGCAGCTTAGTATTAGACACTGAAGCTTTCTTT; J: TRBJ1-1; V: TRBV7-2; size: .; D: .
CDR3: CASTQYNEQFF; DNA: TGTGCCAGCACCCAATACAATGAGCAGTTCTTC; J: TRBJ2-1; V: TRBV6-5; size: .; D: .
CDR3: CASSPRDRGFGYTF; DNA: TGTGCCAGCAGCCCTCGGGACAGGGGATTTGGCTACACCTTC; J: TRBJ1-2; V: TRBV7-8; size: .; D: TRBD1
CDR3: CASSLILPSTGAGYTF; DNA: TGTGCCAGCAGCTTAATTCTCCCCTCGACAGGTGCTGGCTACACCTTC; J: TRBJ1-2; V: TRBV7-9; size: .; D: .